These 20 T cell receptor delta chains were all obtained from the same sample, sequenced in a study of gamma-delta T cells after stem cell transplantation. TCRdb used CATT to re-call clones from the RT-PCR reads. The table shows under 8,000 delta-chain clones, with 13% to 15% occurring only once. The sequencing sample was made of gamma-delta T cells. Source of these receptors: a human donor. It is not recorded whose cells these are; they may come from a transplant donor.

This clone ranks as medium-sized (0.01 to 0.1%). The CDR3 bases are TGTGCCTGTGACACTGGACTGGGGGATACGACCCTCTCCTGGGACACCCGACAGATGTTTTTC. Translating gives CACDTGLGDTTLSWDTRQMFF. The chain couples TRDV2 to TRDJ3, with 13 bases fitting TRDD3. J lost 0 bases, V lost 1 base, and 8 bases had no gene match. The CDR3 is 21 amino acids. Germline CDR1 and CDR2: GEAIGNYY and EKD.

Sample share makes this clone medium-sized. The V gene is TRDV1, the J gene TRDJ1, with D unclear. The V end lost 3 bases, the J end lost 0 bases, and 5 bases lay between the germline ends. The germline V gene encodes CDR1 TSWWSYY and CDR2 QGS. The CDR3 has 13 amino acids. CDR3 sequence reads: CALGDRNTDKLIF. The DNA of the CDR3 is TGTGCTCTTGGGGACCGGAACACCGATAAACTCATCTTT.

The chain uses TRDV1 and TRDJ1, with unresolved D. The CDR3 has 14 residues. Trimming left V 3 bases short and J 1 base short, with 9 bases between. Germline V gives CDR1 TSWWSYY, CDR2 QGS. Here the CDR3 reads CALGDHPATDKLIF. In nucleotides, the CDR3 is TGTGCTCTTGGGGATCATCCTGCCACCGATAAACTCATCTTT.

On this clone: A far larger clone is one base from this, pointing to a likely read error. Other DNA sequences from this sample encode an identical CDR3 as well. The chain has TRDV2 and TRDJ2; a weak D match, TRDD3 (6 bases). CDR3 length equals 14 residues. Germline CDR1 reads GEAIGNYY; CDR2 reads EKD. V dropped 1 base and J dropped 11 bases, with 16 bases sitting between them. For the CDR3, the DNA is TGTGCCTGTGACACTCTGCGGATACAAGGCCAACTCTTCTTT. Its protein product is CACDTLRIQGQLFF.

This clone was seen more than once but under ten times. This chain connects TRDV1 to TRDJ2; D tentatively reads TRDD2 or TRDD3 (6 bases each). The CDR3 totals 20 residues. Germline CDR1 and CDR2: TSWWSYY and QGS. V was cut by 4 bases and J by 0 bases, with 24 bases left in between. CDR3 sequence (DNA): TGTGCTCTTGGGGCCCCCTCCTACCTGGGGATCCGTGCTTTGACAGCACAACTCTTCTTT. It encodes CALGAPSYLGIRALTAQLFF.

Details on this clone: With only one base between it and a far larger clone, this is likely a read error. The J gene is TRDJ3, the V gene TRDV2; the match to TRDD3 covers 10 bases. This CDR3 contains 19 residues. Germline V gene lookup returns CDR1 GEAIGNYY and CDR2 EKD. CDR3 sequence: CACDTVLGDSSWYTRQMFF. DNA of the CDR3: TGTGCCTGTGACACCGTACTGGGGGATTCCTCCTGGTACACCCGACAGATGTTTTTC.

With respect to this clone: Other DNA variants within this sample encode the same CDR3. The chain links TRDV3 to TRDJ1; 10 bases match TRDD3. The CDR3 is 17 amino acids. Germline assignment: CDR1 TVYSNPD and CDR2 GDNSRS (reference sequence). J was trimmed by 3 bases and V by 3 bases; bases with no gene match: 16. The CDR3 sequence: CALRFWGILGGADKLIF. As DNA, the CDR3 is TGTGCCTTACGATTTTGGGGGATACTAGGTGGCGCCGATAAACTCATCTTT.

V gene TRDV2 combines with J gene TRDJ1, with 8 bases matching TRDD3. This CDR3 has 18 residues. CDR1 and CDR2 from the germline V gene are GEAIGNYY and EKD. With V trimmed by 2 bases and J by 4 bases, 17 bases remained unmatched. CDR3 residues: CACDIRTGGTNWDDKLIF. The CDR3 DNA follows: TGTGCCTGTGACATCCGTACTGGGGGGACGAACTGGGACGATAAACTCATCTTT.

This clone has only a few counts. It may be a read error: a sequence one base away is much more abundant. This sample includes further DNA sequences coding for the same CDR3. The CDR3 loop is CACLTGGLTAQLFF. In DNA form, the CDR3 reads TGTGCCTGTCTTACCGGGGGATTGACAGCACAACTCTTCTTT. The chain links TRDV2 to TRDJ2, with TRDD3 as a possible D gene (6 bases). Trimming removed 6 bases at V and 2 bases at J, with 12 bases between. This CDR3 has 14 amino acids. Germline CDR1 reads GEAIGNYY; CDR2 reads EKD.

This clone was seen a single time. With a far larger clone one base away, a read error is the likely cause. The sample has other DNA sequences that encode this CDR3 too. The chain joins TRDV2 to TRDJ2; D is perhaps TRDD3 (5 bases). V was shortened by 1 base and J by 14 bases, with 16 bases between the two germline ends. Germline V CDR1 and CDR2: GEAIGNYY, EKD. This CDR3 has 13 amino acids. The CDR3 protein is CACDTWGTPWLFF. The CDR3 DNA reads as TGTGCCTGTGACACTTGGGGCACACCGTGGCTCTTCTTT.

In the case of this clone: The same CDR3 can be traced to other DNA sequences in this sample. The CDR3, as DNA: TGTGCTCTTGGGGTACCATCACCCATTACTGGGGGACCCCGTCGGAAACTCATCTTT. Its protein is CALGVPSPITGGPRRKLIF. This rearrangement joins TRDV1 to TRDJ1, with 9 bases fitting TRDD3. Per the germline V gene, CDR1 is TSWWSYY and CDR2 is QGS. Trimming took 4 bases from V and 8 from J; bases not matched to a gene: 23. This CDR3 spans 19 amino acids.

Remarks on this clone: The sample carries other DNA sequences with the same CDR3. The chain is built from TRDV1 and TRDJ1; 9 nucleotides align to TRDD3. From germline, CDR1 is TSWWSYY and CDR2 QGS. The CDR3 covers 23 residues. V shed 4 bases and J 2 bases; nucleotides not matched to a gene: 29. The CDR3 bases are TGTGCTCTTGGGGCACGGAGGCCTTCCATTGGGGATACGCAGAATAGGAGAACCGATAAACTCATCTTT. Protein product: CALGARRPSIGDTQNRRTDKLIF.

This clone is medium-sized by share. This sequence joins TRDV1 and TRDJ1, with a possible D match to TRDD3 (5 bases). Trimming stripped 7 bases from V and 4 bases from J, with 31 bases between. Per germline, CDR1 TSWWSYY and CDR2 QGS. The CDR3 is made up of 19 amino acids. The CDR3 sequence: CALAGFKTVLVGRGDKLIF. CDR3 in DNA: TGTGCTCTTGCGGGTTTTAAAACAGTACTGGTAGGTAGGGGCGATAAACTCATCTTT.

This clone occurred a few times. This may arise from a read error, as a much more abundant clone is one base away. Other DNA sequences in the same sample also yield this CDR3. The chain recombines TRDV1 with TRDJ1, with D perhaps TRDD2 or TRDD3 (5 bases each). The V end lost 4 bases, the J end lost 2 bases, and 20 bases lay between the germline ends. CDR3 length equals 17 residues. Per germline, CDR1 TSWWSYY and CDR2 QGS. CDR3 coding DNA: TGTGCTCTTGGGGCGTTTCCTGGGCACCCTAATACCGATAAACTCATCTTT. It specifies CALGAFPGHPNTDKLIF.

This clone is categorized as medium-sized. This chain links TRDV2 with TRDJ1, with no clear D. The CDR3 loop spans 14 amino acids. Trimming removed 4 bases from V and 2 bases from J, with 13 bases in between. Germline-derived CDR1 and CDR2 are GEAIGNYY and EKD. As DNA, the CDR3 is TGTGCCTGTGAACAATACCCCAAGACCGATAAACTCATCTTT. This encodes CACEQYPKTDKLIF.

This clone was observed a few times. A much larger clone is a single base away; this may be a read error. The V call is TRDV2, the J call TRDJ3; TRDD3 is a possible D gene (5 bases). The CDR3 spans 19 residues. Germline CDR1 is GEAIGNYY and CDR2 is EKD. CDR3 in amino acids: CACNTRGRTCSWDTRQMFF. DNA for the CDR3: TGTGCCTGTAACACCCGGGGACGGACATGCTCCTGGGACACCCGACAGATGTTTTTC.

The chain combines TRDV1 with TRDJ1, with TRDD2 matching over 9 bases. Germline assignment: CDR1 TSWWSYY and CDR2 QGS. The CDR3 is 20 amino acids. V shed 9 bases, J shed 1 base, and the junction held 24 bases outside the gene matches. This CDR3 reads CALPVLPTGRGWGPTDKLIF. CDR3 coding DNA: TGTGCTCTCCCTGTCCTTCCTACGGGTCGGGGCTGGGGGCCCACCGATAAACTCATCTTT.

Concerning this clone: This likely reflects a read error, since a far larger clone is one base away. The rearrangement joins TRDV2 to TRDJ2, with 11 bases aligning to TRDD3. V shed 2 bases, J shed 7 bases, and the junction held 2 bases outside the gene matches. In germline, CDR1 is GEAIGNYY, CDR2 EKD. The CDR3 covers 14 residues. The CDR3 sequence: CACDILGDIAQLFF. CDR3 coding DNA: TGTGCCTGTGACATACTGGGGGATATAGCACAACTCTTCTTT.

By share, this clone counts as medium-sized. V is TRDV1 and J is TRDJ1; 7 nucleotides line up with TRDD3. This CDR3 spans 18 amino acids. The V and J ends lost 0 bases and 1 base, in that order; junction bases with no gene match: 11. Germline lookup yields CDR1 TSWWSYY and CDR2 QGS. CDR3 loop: CALGELPPLGVPTDKLIF. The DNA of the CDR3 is TGTGCTCTTGGGGAACTCCCCCCTCTGGGGGTACCCACCGATAAACTCATCTTT.

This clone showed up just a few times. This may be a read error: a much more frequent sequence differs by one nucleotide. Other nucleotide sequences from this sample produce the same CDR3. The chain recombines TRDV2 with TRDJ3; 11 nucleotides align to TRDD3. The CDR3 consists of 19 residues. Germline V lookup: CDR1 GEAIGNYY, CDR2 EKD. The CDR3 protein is CACDILGDMSSWDTRQMFF. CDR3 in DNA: TGTGCCTGCGACATACTGGGGGATATGAGCTCCTGGGACACCCGACAGATGTTTTTC.